This TCR beta chain was captured by sequencing in a study of response to subunit inactivated influenza vaccine. V lost 5 bases and J 2 bases, leaving 23 bases between the germline ends. This CDR3 region has 18 residues. Per germline, CDR1 SGHAT and CDR2 FQDESV (reference sequence). TCRdb re-called the RT-PCR reads with MiXCR, one entry per CDR3 protein. The sample yields more than 550,000 distinct CDR3 sequences, 11% seen once. These data are also associated with another study on T cells expressing NK-cell markers. That work contributes: The authors made TCR beta cDNA libraries by 5'RACE template switching. This switching added a universal primer site and UMIs.

The J gene is TRBJ2-3, the V gene TRBV11-1; either TRBD1 or TRBD2 may supply D (6 bases each). Here the sequenced sample was PBMCs from blood, taken on the day of vaccination. The clonotype was recovered from a man in his forties or fifties who received an inactivated influenza vaccine. CDR3 DNA sequence: TGTGCCAGCAGCCCCGGGACTCGGACAGCTGGAATCACAGATACGCAGTATTTT. Translation: CASSPGTRTAGITDTQYF. Full variable domain (remainder filled in from reference TRBV11-1 and TRBJ2-3): EAEVAQSPRYKITEKSQAVAFWCDPISGHATLYWYRQILGQGPELLVQFQDESVVDDSQLPKDRFSAERLKGVDSTLKIQPAELGDSAMYLCASSPGTRTAGITDTQYFGPGTRLTVL.